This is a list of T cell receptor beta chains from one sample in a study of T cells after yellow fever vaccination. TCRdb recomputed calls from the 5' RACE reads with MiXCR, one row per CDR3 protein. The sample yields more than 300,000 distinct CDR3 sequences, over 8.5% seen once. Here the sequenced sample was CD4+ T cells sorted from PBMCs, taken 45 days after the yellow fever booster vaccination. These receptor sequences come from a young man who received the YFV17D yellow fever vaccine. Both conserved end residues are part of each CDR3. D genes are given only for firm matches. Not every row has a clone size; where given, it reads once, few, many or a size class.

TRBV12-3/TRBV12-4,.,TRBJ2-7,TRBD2,TGTGCCAGCAGTTTAGGGCTAGCGGGGTCAACCTACGAGCAGTACTTC,CASSLGLAGSTYEQYF
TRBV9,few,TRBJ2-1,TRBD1,TGTGCCAGCAACCGACAGGGGGGGTACAATGAGCAGTTCTTC,CASNRQGGYNEQFF
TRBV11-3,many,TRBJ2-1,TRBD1,TGTGCCAGCAGCGGACAGGGGCGACGGGGTGAGCAGTTCTTC,CASSGQGRRGEQFF
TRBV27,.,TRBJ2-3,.,TGTGCCAGCAGTCGGCTAGAACTTAGCACAGATACGCAGTATTTT,CASSRLELSTDTQYF
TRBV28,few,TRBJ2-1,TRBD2,TGTGCCAGCAGCCGGACGCGGGGGGATTCTGAGCAGTTCTTC,CASSRTRGDSEQFF
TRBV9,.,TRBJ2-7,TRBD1,TGTGCCAGCAGCTATGACAGGGGAAGCGAGCAGTACTTC,CASSYDRGSEQYF
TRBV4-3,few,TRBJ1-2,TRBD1,TGCGCCAGCAGCCAAGGGATACAGGGGGACTATGGCTACACCTTC,CASSQGIQGDYGYTF
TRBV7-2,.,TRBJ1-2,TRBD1,TGTGCCAGCAGCGTCTCCGGGACAGCTAGTGGCTACACCTTC,CASSVSGTASGYTF
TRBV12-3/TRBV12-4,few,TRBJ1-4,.,TGTGCCAGCAGCCCATCCTGGGGAATTGAAAAACTGTTTTTT,CASSPSWGIEKLFF
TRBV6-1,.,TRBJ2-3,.,TGTGCCAGCAGGGTGCACGAAAGGTCAGATACGCAGTATTTT,CASRVHERSDTQYF
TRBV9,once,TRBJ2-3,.,TGTGCCAGCAGCGAACGGGCCGCTCCCACAGATACGCAGTATTTT,CASSERAAPTDTQYF
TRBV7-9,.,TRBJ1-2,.,TGTGCCAGCAGCAGCAGCTTTTTAGGGGGGGGACCGTACTTGTCTGGCTACACCTTC,CASSSSFLGGGPYLSGYTF
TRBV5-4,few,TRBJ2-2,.,TGTGCCAGCAGCTTCGCATCAAATCTTAACACCGGGGAGCTGTTTTTT,CASSFASNLNTGELFF
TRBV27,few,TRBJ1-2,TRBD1,TGTGCCAGCAGTCCCCGACAGGGTTCTGGCTACACCTTC,CASSPRQGSGYTF
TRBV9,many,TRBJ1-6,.,TGTGCCAGCAGCCCCCACCCCCCAAGCACAAGTAATTCACCCCTCCACTTT,CASSPHPPSTSNSPLHF
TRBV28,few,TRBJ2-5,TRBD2,TGTGCCAGCACCAAACTAGCGGGGGGGCGTGAGACCCAGTACTTC,CASTKLAGGRETQYF
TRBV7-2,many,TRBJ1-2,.,TGTGCCAGCAGCTTAGGGGGGTCTATGAGCAGGCCTGGCTACACCTTC,CASSLGGSMSRPGYTF
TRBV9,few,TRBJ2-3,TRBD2,TGTGCCAGCAGCGTATTTAGCGGGGGTGCAGATACGCAGTATTTT,CASSVFSGGADTQYF
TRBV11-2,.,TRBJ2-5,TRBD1,TGTGCCAGCGGACAGGGCTCCTTTAGAGGGACCCAGTACTTC,CASGQGSFRGTQYF
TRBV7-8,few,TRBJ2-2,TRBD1,TGTGCCAGCAGCTTAGCCGGGACAGGGTACACCGGGGAGCTGTTTTTT,CASSLAGTGYTGELFF
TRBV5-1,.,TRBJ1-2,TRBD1,TGCGCCAGCAGCCCGACGGACAGGGCCTATGGCTACACCTTC,CASSPTDRAYGYTF
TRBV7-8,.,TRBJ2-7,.,TGTGCCAGCAGCCCCCAGGGACGGGGATACGAGCAGTACTTC,CASSPQGRGYEQYF
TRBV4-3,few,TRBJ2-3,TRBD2,TGCGCCAGCAGCCAAGGCCGCGGGGTAGCGGGGCTAACAGATACGCAGTATTTT,CASSQGRGVAGLTDTQYF
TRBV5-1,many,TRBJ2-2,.,TGCGCCAGCAGCCGCGATAGCTCGAACACCGGGGAGCTGTTTTTT,CASSRDSSNTGELFF
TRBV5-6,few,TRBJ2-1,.,TGTGCCACGCACTTCCGGGACATTGGCAATGAGCAGTTCTTC,CATHFRDIGNEQFF
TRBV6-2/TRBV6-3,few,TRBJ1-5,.,TGTGCCAGCAGTTACTCGAGAGGGGTCGGCAATCAGCCCCAGCATTTT,CASSYSRGVGNQPQHF
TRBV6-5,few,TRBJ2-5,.,TGTGCCAGCAGCTACGGGACGGAAGAGACCCAGTACTTC,CASSYGTEETQYF
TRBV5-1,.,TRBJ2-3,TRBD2,TGCGCCAGCAGCTTCGGGCGGGGGGCGAGCACAGATACGCAGTATTTT,CASSFGRGASTDTQYF
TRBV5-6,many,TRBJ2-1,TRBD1,TGTGCCAGCAGAAGGACAGGGGGCAGTGAGCAGTTCTTC,CASRRTGGSEQFF
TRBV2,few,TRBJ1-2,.,TGTGCCAGCTCCGGAGGGGGGGACTCCCTAGTTCTCGGTGGCTACACCTTC,CASSGGGDSLVLGGYTF
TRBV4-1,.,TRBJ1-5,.,TGCGCCAGCAGCCAGGGGGCGGCTCTCAATCAGCCCCAGCATTTT,CASSQGAALNQPQHF
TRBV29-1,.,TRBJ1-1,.,TGCAGCGTTGGTGAGGGCACAACGAACACTGAAGCTTTCTTT,CSVGEGTTNTEAFF
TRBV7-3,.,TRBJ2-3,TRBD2,TGTGCCAGCAGCCCGTCTAGCGGGTCCTTTACGCAGTATTTT,CASSPSSGSFTQYF
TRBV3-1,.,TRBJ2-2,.,TGTGCCAGCAGCCACCCTTTCCGGGTGCGGGCGAACACCGGGGAGCTGTTTTTT,CASSHPFRVRANTGELFF
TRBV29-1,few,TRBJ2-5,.,TGCAGCACTGTGGTGGGGCCAAGTCAAGAGACCCAGTACTTC,CSTVVGPSQETQYF
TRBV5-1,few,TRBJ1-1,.,TGCGCCAGCAGCCCCACTCAGACGGGCGCCACTGAAGCTTTCTTT,CASSPTQTGATEAFF
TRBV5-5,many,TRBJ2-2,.,TGTGCCAGCAGCTTGTATCCGGCCTTGAACACCGGGGAGCTGTTTTTT,CASSLYPALNTGELFF
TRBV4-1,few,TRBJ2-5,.,TGCGCCAGCAGCCAAGAACGCCGGGGAGCCCAGTACTTC,CASSQERRGAQYF
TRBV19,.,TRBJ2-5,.,TGTGCCAGTAGTCGGGACCACCAAGAGACCCAGTACTTC,CASSRDHQETQYF
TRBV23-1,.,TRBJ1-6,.,TGCGCCAGCAGCTCAACACCCCGATCACCCCTCCACTTT,CASSSTPRSPLHF
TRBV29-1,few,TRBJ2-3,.,TGCAGTTTCACGGGGCCACAGTTTGATACGCAGTATTTT,CSFTGPQFDTQYF
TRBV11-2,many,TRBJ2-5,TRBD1,TGTGCCAGCAGCCCGGGACAGGCCCAAGAGACCCAGTACTTC,CASSPGQAQETQYF
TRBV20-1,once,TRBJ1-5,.,TGCAGTGCTAGGCCGTATGGCCAGCCCCAGCATTTT,CSARPYGQPQHF
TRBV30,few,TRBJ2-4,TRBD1,TGTGCCTGGAGTACCCTACAGGGGGACATTCAGTACTTC,CAWSTLQGDIQYF
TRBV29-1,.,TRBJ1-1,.,TGCAGCGTTTCGACAGGCCTGAACACTGAAGCTTTCTTT,CSVSTGLNTEAFF
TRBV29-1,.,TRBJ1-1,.,TGCAGCTCTACACCTCAGTGGAACACTGAAGCTTTCTTT,CSSTPQWNTEAFF